Below, one T cell receptor (beta chain) is given with its context. Its target antigen remains unknown. No much larger clonotype is one base removed from it; base qualities were not supplied. The data were obtained in a study of CD8+ T cells in alopecia areata (dated by TCRdb to the late 2010s). Broadly, across the study: Treated patients were enrolled in an open-label pilot trial of oral tofacitinib at 5 to 10 mg twice daily for moderate-to-severe alopecia areata. Tofacitinib was administered for 6 to 18 months, and 6 months of follow-up off drug were then conducted to assess delayed response and recurrence. The study used high-throughput TCRbeta sequencing to examine T cell clonal expansion in alopecia areata, in both the C3H/HeJ mouse model and human patients. On the human side, TCRbeta sequencing was run on scalp tissue and on sorted CD4+ and CD8+ peripheral blood T cells from healthy controls and from alopecia areata patients with either patchy or totalis/universalis disease. Tofacitinib-treated patients had biopsies at baseline and at 4 and 24 weeks of treatment, with a later scalp biopsy in several patients. Scalp clonality was compared across normal scalp (n=4), patchy alopecia areata scalp (n=8), and alopecia totalis/universalis scalp (n=8). The RNA source kit depended on sample type: the PAXgene miRNA kit for fixed scalp, the miRNeasy kit for PBMCs, and the RNeasy kit for mouse skin. Amplification of TCRbeta CDR3 regions was done by immunoSEQ multiplex PCR using 35 Vbeta forward primers and 13 Jbeta reverse primers. On the study overall, not on this receptor specifically: Higher clonality and more expanded CD8+ clones were observed in lesional scalp than in normal scalp, particularly in alopecia totalis/universalis, a finding suggestive of antigenic drive. Shared TCR sequences between patients were less evident than in mice, which may be partly attributable to HLA diversity in the patient population. Scalp TCR repertoire analysis is complicated because resident alphabeta T cells in normal human skin are also sequenced, whereas mouse skin is dominated by gammadelta T cells.

In the paper's terms, the time point label means: baseline before oral tofacitinib. Lesional scalp punch biopsies and peripheral blood were obtained from alopecia areata patients. PBMCs were isolated by density centrifugation and stained for CD3, CD4 and CD8, after which CD4+ and CD8+ T cells were sorted on a FACSAria. From the germline V gene, CDR1 is SGHAT and CDR2 is FQNNGV. The CDR3 contains 12 residues, cysteine and phenylalanine counted. Kept here is only the CDR3 DNA, which spans 36 bases and is read in frame from base 1. The junction carries 7 bases between V and J, which are trimmed by 1 base and 7 bases respectively. The library was obtained by the immunoSEQ multiplex PCR assay. RNA was extracted from all samples and reverse transcribed into cDNA as template for TCR sequencing. SuperScript III was used to make first-strand cDNA, primed with a 2:1 mix of oligo-dT and random hexamers. A synthetic immune receptor repertoire was used to assess amplification bias, and residual bias was removed computationally. The original methods were these. Raw reads were preprocessed to remove errors, and CDR3 was defined according to IMGT conventions as the region from the conserved cysteine to phenylalanine. Clonality was computed as 1 minus the Shannon entropy, with the entropy normalized by log2 of the number of productive unique TCRs. Whether scalp clones were CD4 or CD8 was inferred by matching scalp TCRbeta sequences against CD4 and CD8 repertoires sorted from blood. In its TCRdb copy, this immuneACCESS table keeps in-frame sequences only and misses some clones. Where compared with another copy, unresolved V genes explain less than half of these, and the others have no known cause. Clone size and the V and J calls come from that table; the DNA yielded D and trimming. Here the sample has 100,000 to 150,000 clones; approximately 53% occur a single time. Roughly 4.8% of the sample comes from the top ten.

The sequenced sample was CD4+ T cells sorted from blood, obtained at week 0. In this chain, TRBV11-2 is recombined with TRBJ1-2, with an unclear D gene assignment. The clonotype comes from a human donor with alopecia areata. The CDR3 in this case is CASSLGSGGYTF. The sequenced DNA: TGTGCCAGCAGCTTAGGGAGCGGTGGCTACACCTTC.